This TCR beta chain derives from a study of blood T cell repertoires in COVID-19. This CDR3 has 17 residues. Germline lookup yields CDR1 MDHEN and CDR2 SYDVKM. V lost 5 bases, J lost 10 bases, and 15 bases stayed unmatched. Clones were read by immunoSEQ multiplex PCR, and TCRdb kept only the in-frame ones, dropping some. This sample has some 70,000 clones, with 79% found just once. Sample: peripheral blood. The clonotype originates from a woman aged 50 to 60 with acute or convalescent COVID-19. This sequence joins TRBV28 and TRBJ1-6, with 9 bases identical to TRBD1. CDR3 sequence reads: CASSPSTGTGLESPLHF. CDR3 sequence (DNA): TGTGCCAGCAGTCCGTCTACCGGGACAGGGTTAGAATCACCCCTCCACTTT.